This T cell receptor beta chain is from a study of regulatory T cells in long-lasting Graves disease. General study findings and limits: Persistent disease was characterized by preferential usage of TRBV28, TRBJ1-2 and TRBJ2-5. Persistent Graves' patients possessed reduced TCR diversity relative to recently diagnosed ones.

According to the study, TCR beta libraries were built with iRepertoire HTBI primers and CDR3-region Arm-PCR. From the multiplex PCR reads, TCRdb called clonotypes with MiXCR, one entry per CDR3 protein. Of about 460,000 distinct CDR3 sequences in the sample, approximately 22% were seen once. The CDR3 loop spans 13 amino acids. Germline V gene data show CDR1 as MNHEY and CDR2 as SVGAGI. Trimming pared 2 bases from V and 6 bases from J, leaving 11 bases between. This clonotype was seen ten or more times. Its antigen is undetermined. Time point of the sample: persistent/refractory GD, antithyroid drugs over 5 years with positive TRAb. After RNA was extracted from PBMCs, the TCR library was made from it.

The clonotype originates from a female donor with Graves disease. Sequencing used peripheral blood mononuclear cells (PBMCs), obtained when the disease was refractory, from a patient treated with antithyroid drugs. The V call is TRBV6-5, the J call TRBJ2-7, with D tentatively TRBD2 (6 bases). In DNA, the CDR3 is TGTGCCAGCAGTTACGCGTTGGGGGGCGAGCAGTACTTC. Encoded protein: CASSYALGGEQYF.